A selection of T cell receptor beta chains follows, all from one sample in a study of identical twins. TCRdb re-called the 5' RACE reads with MiXCR, one entry per CDR3 protein. The data contain roughly 230,000 distinct CDR3 sequences, roughly 8% of them singletons. Another study also made use of these data, one on yellow fever vaccine responses in identical twins.

Sequencing was done on a sample of CD8+ T cells sorted from blood. The receptors derive from a woman aged 18-29 years in good health. Each CDR3 is given with its conserved first and last residue. D genes are given only for firm matches. Where a row states a size, it is once, few, many or the class of an expanded clone; other rows omit it.

TRBV7-9	few	-	TRBJ2-7	TGTGCCAGCAGCTTACCCACCCTTGATGGCCCCTACGAGCAGTACTTC	CASSLPTLDGPYEQYF
TRBV7-9	-	TRBD1	TRBJ2-7	TGTGCCAGCAGCTCGGCCCCGGGACAGGGGGAGTACGAGCAGTACTTC	CASSSAPGQGEYEQYF
TRBV30	-	-	TRBJ2-7	TGTGCCTGTGCCCAGCCCCCCTACGAGCAGTACTTC	CACAQPPYEQYF
TRBV6-4	many	TRBD1	TRBJ2-1	TGTGCCAGCAGTCCTGTGGGACAGGGGGCCGATGAGCAGTTCTTC	CASSPVGQGADEQFF
TRBV27	-	TRBD1	TRBJ1-6	TGTGCCAGCAGTTCCCTCGCGACAGGGTTCTATTCACCCCTCCACTTT	CASSSLATGFYSPLHF
TRBV19	-	-	TRBJ1-1	TGTGCCAGTAGTATCCCCTACGGAATGAACACTGAAGCTTTCTTT	CASSIPYGMNTEAFF
TRBV10-3	-	-	TRBJ1-5	TGTGCCATCAGTGAAGACGGACCATATCAGCCCCAGCATTTT	CAISEDGPYQPQHF
TRBV6-2/TRBV6-3	few	-	TRBJ1-5	TGTGCCAGCAGTTACTGGGCGCCAGTTCCCAATCAGCCCCAGCATTTT	CASSYWAPVPNQPQHF
TRBV4-1	few	-	TRBJ1-1	TGCGCCAGCAGCCAAGATCGGTCCAAGCAGGGCACTGAAGCTTTCTTT	CASSQDRSKQGTEAFF
TRBV10-3	-	-	TRBJ2-7	TGTGCCATCAGTGATTCCGGACAGAGTTTATCCTACGAGCAGTACTTC	CAISDSGQSLSYEQYF
TRBV5-1	few	TRBD2	TRBJ2-2	TGCGCCAGCAGTTGGGAGGGGAACACCGGGGAGCTGTTTTTT	CASSWEGNTGELFF
TRBV7-9	few	-	TRBJ1-6	TGTGCCAGCAGCTTAGGGGGCCCGGATTCACCCCTCCACTTT	CASSLGGPDSPLHF
TRBV6-4	-	-	TRBJ2-7	TGTGCCAGCAGTGACTCCAGGGTGAGCGACGAGCAGTACTTC	CASSDSRVSDEQYF
TRBV20-1	many	TRBD2	TRBJ2-1	TGCAGTGCCCCAAATACCGGGACTAGCGGGAATGAGCAGTTCTTC	CSAPNTGTSGNEQFF
TRBV27	-	TRBD2	TRBJ2-3	TGTGCCAGCAGTTACCTCCCGGGACTAGCGCCAAGCACAGATACGCAGTATTTT	CASSYLPGLAPSTDTQYF
TRBV21-1	few	-	TRBJ2-7	TGTGCCAGCAGCATCCGGGACAGGGAGGGTGCCGAGCAGTACTTC	CASSIRDREGAEQYF
TRBV28	-	-	TRBJ1-1	-	CASSTSGNTEAFF
TRBV5-1	-	TRBD1	TRBJ1-1	TGCGCCAGCAGCTTGAGGTCCTACAGGGGGCTGGACACTGAAGCTTTCTTT	CASSLRSYRGLDTEAFF
TRBV11-2	-	TRBD1	TRBJ2-2	TGTGCCAGCAGCTGGACCCGGCGACAGGGGGCCGGGGAGCTGTTTTTT	CASSWTRRQGAGELFF
TRBV18	few	-	TRBJ1-3	TGTGCCAGCTCACTCGACGCCGGCGACACCATATATTTT	CASSLDAGDTIYF
TRBV7-9	many	-	TRBJ2-3	TGTGCCAGCAGCTCCCTTTCCGTGGGGCCCACAGATACGCAGTATTTT	CASSSLSVGPTDTQYF
TRBV6-4	-	TRBD2	TRBJ2-7	TGTGCCAGCAGCCCTACAGGACTAGCGGGAGACGAGCAGTACTTC	CASSPTGLAGDEQYF
TRBV7-6	few	-	TRBJ2-2	TGTGCCAGCAGTTACGGACCGGGGCCGGGCGGGGAGCTGTTTTTT	CASSYGPGPGGELFF
TRBV5-6	many	TRBD2	TRBJ2-1	TGTGCCAGCAGCTTGGGGATGGGGAGGGATGAGCAGTTCTTC	CASSLGMGRDEQFF
TRBV7-8	-	-	TRBJ2-1	TGTGCCAGCAGCTTACAAATGACTAGAAGCTCCTACAATGAGCAGTTCTTC	CASSLQMTRSSYNEQFF
TRBV20-1	few	TRBD2	TRBJ2-7	TGCAGTGCTAGAGGGACTAGATACTACGAGCAGTACTTC	CSARGTRYYEQYF
TRBV7-9	-	TRBD2	TRBJ2-7	TGTGCCAGCAGCTCCCCTGACGGGCGGGGGGGCGACTACGAGCAGTACTTC	CASSSPDGRGGDYEQYF
TRBV4-1	few	TRBD2	TRBJ2-7	TGCGCCAGCAGCCAACCGGGACTAGCACCCGAGCAGTACTTC	CASSQPGLAPEQYF
TRBV6-5	few	-	TRBJ2-5	TGTGCCAGCAGACGCATGGGGGAGACCCAGTACTTC	CASRRMGETQYF
TRBV10-1	few	-	TRBJ2-5	TGCGCCAGCAGTGCGGCAGGGGCCACCCCGGAGACCCAGTACTTC	CASSAAGATPETQYF
TRBV27	many	-	TRBJ2-7	TGTGCCAGCAGTGGAAACAGATTTTACGAGCAGTACTTC	CASSGNRFYEQYF
TRBV12-3/TRBV12-4	-	-	TRBJ2-7	TGTGCCAGCAGTCCTATGAGGACCAGGGCGACCTACGAGCAGTACTTC	CASSPMRTRATYEQYF
TRBV5-1	-	TRBD1	TRBJ2-7	TGCGCCAGCAGCCGGAGACAGGGAGCATCCGAGCAGTACTTC	CASSRRQGASEQYF
TRBV27	-	TRBD2	TRBJ2-2	TGTGCCAGCAGTTCGCGGGAGAGGTACACCGGGGAGCTGTTTTTT	CASSSRERYTGELFF
TRBV19	few	TRBD2	TRBJ2-7	TGTGCCACCCTCCCGGCGGGGGGGCCCTACGAGCAGTACTTC	CATLPAGGPYEQYF
TRBV11-2	few	-	TRBJ2-4	TGTGCCAGCAGCTTCTGGGAAGACATTCAGTACTTC	CASSFWEDIQYF
TRBV7-9	many	-	TRBJ1-1	TGTGCCAGCAGCTTAATTCGAGGGGGGCACACTGAAGCTTTCTTT	CASSLIRGGHTEAFF
TRBV6-2/TRBV6-3	many	-	TRBJ2-1	TGTGCCAGCAGCTGGACCAGCAGTTACGATGCCGGGAGCTCCTACAATGAGCAGTTCTTC	CASSWTSSYDAGSSYNEQFF
TRBV6-1	few	-	TRBJ2-7	TGTGCCAGCAGTGAAGTGGGGACCTACGAGCAGTACTTC	CASSEVGTYEQYF
TRBV5-1	many	TRBD2	TRBJ2-1	TGCGCCAGCAGCTTGGGACTAGCGGGAGGCGCCTACAATGAGCAGTTCTTC	CASSLGLAGGAYNEQFF
TRBV20-1	many	-	TRBJ2-7	TGCAGTGCTAGAGATGGCCCCTCCCCGTCCTACGAGCAGTACTTC	CSARDGPSPSYEQYF